Below, 24 T cell receptor beta chains from the same sample are listed, as sequenced in a study of molecular identifiers for immune sequencing clone quantification. TCRdb called the PCR reads again in MiXCR, with one record for every CDR3 protein. The repertoire has approximately 630,000 distinct CDR3 sequences, roughly 23% of them found once; the top ten carry about 0.81%. Sequenced sample: naive CD8+ T cells from blood, with Jurkat cell RNA spiked in. Subset given: FACS-sorted CD8+CD4-CCR7+CD45RA+ naive T cells. These receptors all come from a human donor in good health. Some libraries in this study had Jurkat cell RNA spiked in.

This clonotype appeared many times. This sequence joins TRBV27 and TRBJ2-7, with a weak D call TRBD1 (5 bases). From germline, CDR1 is MNHEY and CDR2 SMNVEV (reference sequence). The V gene lost 3 bases and the J gene lost 0 bases, with 9 bases spanning the gap. The CDR3 sequence is 14 residues long. CDR3 DNA: TGTGCCAGCAGTTTTGGGGCGTCCTCCTACGAGCAGTACTTC. Translation: CASSFGASSYEQYF.

In its sample, this clonotype was seen many times. The CDR3 loop reads CASSPWGRPAYEQYF. The CDR3 nucleotides read TGTGCCAGCAGCCCCTGGGGGAGGCCCGCCTACGAGCAGTACTTC. The rearrangement uses TRBV7-2 and TRBJ2-7, with D tentatively TRBD2 (6 bases). This CDR3 is built from 15 residues. V lost 5 bases and J 2 bases, leaving 16 bases between the germline ends. Germline assignment: CDR1 SGHTA and CDR2 FQGNSA. Variable domain in full (rest from reference TRBV7-2 and TRBJ2-7): GAGVSQSPSNKVTEKGKDVELRCDPISGHTALYWYRQSLGQGLEFLIYFQGNSAPDKSGLPSDRFSAERTGGSVSTLTIQRTQQEDSAVYLCASSPWGRPAYEQYFGPGTRLTVT.

The chain carries TRBV6-5 and TRBJ2-2; D gene uncertain. V lost 5 bases and J 1 base, leaving 5 bases between the germline ends. CDR3 length equals 13 residues. Germline V gives CDR1 MNHEY, CDR2 SVGAGI. CDR3 DNA sequence: TGTGCCAGCAGTCCCATGAACACCGGGGAGCTGTTTTTT. Its translation: CASSPMNTGELFF.

This clonotype has just a few counts. A much larger clonotype is one base distant, so this may be a read error. This CDR3 reads CASLPPGQGLADAQYF. CDR3 nucleotides: TGTGCCAGTCTCCCCCCGGGACAGGGTTTAGCGGATGCGCAGTATTTT. The chain couples TRBV7-9 to TRBJ2-3; 9 bases align to TRBD1. The CDR3 is made up of 16 amino acids. Trimming at V came to 9 bases and at J to 10 bases, leaving 20 bases not matched to a gene. CDR1 and CDR2 (germline): SEHNR, FQNEAQ (reference sequence).

The V and J genes are TRBV6-5 and TRBJ1-2; possible D gene TRBD1, 6 bases. Per germline, CDR1 MNHEY and CDR2 SVGAGI. V gave up 2 bases and J gave up 2 bases, with 15 bases separating them. This CDR3 has 16 residues. The CDR3 protein is CASSYVAGASNYGYTF. CDR3 nucleotide sequence: TGTGCCAGCAGTTACGTGGCAGGGGCTTCAAACTATGGCTACACCTTC.

About this clonotype itself: A much larger clone lies a single base off, so this may be a read error. This chain joins TRBV5-4 and TRBJ2-3; the D call may be TRBD1 or TRBD2 (6 bases each). The CDR3 runs 16 residues. The germline V and J ends were trimmed by 4 bases and 4 bases, with 19 bases remaining between them. Germline lookup yields CDR1 SGHNT and CDR2 YYREEE (reference sequence). The CDR3 nucleotides read TGTGCCAGCAGCGCGGGTGCGGAGGGGGTGGCAGATACGCAGTATTTT. It specifies CASSAGAEGVADTQYF.

This clonotype was found many times. The genes are TRBV6-2 or TRBV6-3 and TRBJ1-5; D is perhaps TRBD1 (5 bases). Trimming removed 3 bases from V and 2 bases from J, with 8 bases in between. Germline assignment: CDR1 MNHEY and CDR2 SVGEGT. The CDR3 has 14 amino acids. The CDR3 spells CASSYGRGNQPQHF. Here the CDR3 DNA reads TGTGCCAGCAGTTATGGCAGGGGCAATCAGCCCCAGCATTTT.

The chain recombines TRBV12-3 or TRBV12-4 with TRBJ2-1; TRBD2 aligns across 7 bases. With V trimmed by 7 bases and J by 5 bases, 11 bases remained unmatched. This CDR3 is 15 amino acids long. Here the CDR3 DNA reads TGTGCCAGCACCAGACAGACTAGCAAAGACAATGAGCAGTTCTTC. Translating gives CASTRQTSKDNEQFF.

This clonotype was counted at least ten times. The rearrangement links TRBV6-5 to TRBJ1-1; the match to TRBD1 covers 7 bases. Trimming at V came to 5 bases and at J to 1 base, leaving 7 bases not matched to a gene. The length of the CDR3 is 15 residues. The germline V gene encodes CDR1 MNHEY and CDR2 SVGAGI. The CDR3 region is CASSATWTGNTEAFF. The CDR3 DNA sequence: TGTGCCAGCAGTGCAACTTGGACAGGGAACACTGAAGCTTTCTTT.

This clonotype was counted between two and nine times. V is TRBV5-6 and J is TRBJ1-1; weak D call: TRBD1 (5 bases). The V end was cut by 7 bases, the J end by 3 bases, with 28 bases between. Germline V gene data show CDR1 as SGHDT and CDR2 as YYEEEE. This CDR3 is 18 amino acids long. The CDR3 sequence is CASGTGPTGLHWDTEAFF. DNA for the CDR3: TGTGCCAGCGGGACGGGACCCACAGGTCTACATTGGGACACTGAAGCTTTCTTT.

The chain recombines TRBV27 with TRBJ1-6; D gene uncertain. The germline gives CDR1 MNHEY, CDR2 SMNVEV (reference sequence). This CDR3 is built from 15 residues. V lost 3 bases and J 5 bases, leaving 11 bases between the germline ends. CDR3 sequence reads: CASSFSGFNNSPLHF. The CDR3 nucleotides are TGTGCCAGCAGTTTTTCCGGGTTTAATAATTCACCCCTCCACTTT.

This clonotype was seen many times. The chain uses TRBV24-1 and TRBJ2-1; 10 bases agree with TRBD2. CDR3 length: 18 amino acids. J was trimmed by 0 bases and V by 8 bases; bases with no gene match: 12. CDR1 and CDR2 from the germline V gene are KGHDR and SFDVKD. The chain's CDR3 is CATNAGTAGGGSYNEQFF. CDR3 nucleotides: TGTGCCACCAACGCCGGCACAGCGGGAGGGGGCTCCTACAATGAGCAGTTCTTC.

The rearrangement joins TRBV5-8 to TRBJ2-7; a possible D gene is TRBD2 (5 bases). Trimming pared 0 bases from V and 2 bases from J, leaving 9 bases between. CDR3 length: 14 residues. Germline V gives CDR1 SGHTS, CDR2 YDEGEE. The CDR3 loop reads CASSLGEEAYEQYF. In nucleotides, the CDR3 is TGTGCCAGCAGCTTGGGTGAGGAGGCCTACGAGCAGTACTTC.

This clonotype showed up many times. V is TRBV7-9 and J is TRBJ2-7; 7 bases are shared with TRBD1. The J segment lost 5 bases and the V segment lost 4 bases, leaving 11 bases of the junction unmatched. The CDR3 runs to 15 residues. Looked up from germline, CDR1 is SEHNR and CDR2 is FQNEAQ (reference sequence). The CDR3 reads CASSSRDSTQDEQYF. The CDR3 bases are TGTGCCAGCAGCTCGAGGGACAGTACTCAGGACGAGCAGTACTTC.

The chain joins TRBV20-1 to TRBJ2-7; D is possibly TRBD1 (7 bases). Germline assignment: CDR1 DFQATT and CDR2 SNEGSKA (reference sequence). V was pared by 3 bases and J by 4 bases, with 13 bases between. This CDR3 spans 13 amino acids. In nucleotides, the CDR3 is TGCAGTGCTAGGGGGGGACAGTATTACGAGCAGTACTTC. As protein: CSARGGQYYEQYF.

The rearrangement uses TRBV6-6 and TRBJ1-5, with 7 bases fitting TRBD1. Per germline, CDR1 MNHNY and CDR2 SVGAGI (reference sequence). The CDR3 totals 17 residues. V lost 2 bases and J lost 5; bases outside the gene matches: 12. This CDR3 reads CASSYELGQAGYQPQHF. The CDR3 coding sequence is TGTGCCAGCAGTTACGAACTTGGACAGGCCGGGTATCAGCCCCAGCATTTT.

This clonotype was detected many times. The CDR3 DNA reads TGTGCCAGCAGTTGGGACAGAGGACATATTCCAGATACGCAGTATTTT. Its protein product is CASSWDRGHIPDTQYF. The chain combines TRBV28 with TRBJ2-3; 7 nucleotides match TRBD1. This CDR3 is 16 amino acids long. J was trimmed by 4 bases and V by 4 bases; bases with no gene match: 11. Germline values: CDR1 MDHEN, CDR2 SYDVKM.

The rearrangement uses TRBV20-1 and TRBJ2-7; 9 bases line up with TRBD1. Germline CDR1 DFQATT, CDR2 SNEGSKA (reference sequence). CDR3 length equals 17 residues. The trim removed 3 bases at V and 4 bases at J, leaving 16 bases unmatched. In DNA form, the CDR3 reads TGCAGTGCTAGCCATCCCGATATAGACAGGGGGGGTTACGAGCAGTACTTC. Its translation: CSASHPDIDRGGYEQYF.

The chain has TRBV3-1 and TRBJ2-5; TRBD2 agrees at 14 bases. Germline CDR1 LGHDT, CDR2 YNNKEL (reference sequence). J lost 5 bases, V lost 4 bases, and 9 bases had no gene match. This CDR3 is built from 17 residues. The CDR3 reads CASSRRLAGGPGETQYF. The CDR3, as DNA: TGTGCCAGCAGCCGACGACTAGCGGGGGGGCCGGGGGAGACCCAGTACTTC.

The sample holds a few counts of this clonotype. At one of its ends the junction is not consistent with the germline gene, which may arise from a read error. The gene calls are TRBV11-2 and TRBJ2-2; TRBD2 matches at 12 bases. The CDR3 is made up of 15 amino acids. Germline loops: CDR1 SGHAT, CDR2 FQNNGV. The CDR3 DNA is TGTGCCACGTCAGCTCTAGCGGGGGGGACCGGGGAGCCGTTTTTT. Amino acid sequence: CATSALAGGTGEPFF.

This clonotype appeared many times. The chain recombines TRBV6-2 or TRBV6-3 with TRBJ1-5, with no clear D. From germline, CDR1 is MNHEY and CDR2 SVGEGT. The CDR3 runs to 17 residues. V lost 0 bases and J 5 bases, leaving 17 bases between the germline ends. The CDR3 is CASSYSKEPILYQPQHF. DNA for the CDR3: TGTGCCAGCAGTTACTCAAAGGAACCAATCCTCTATCAGCCCCAGCATTTT.

The chain couples TRBV4-3 to TRBJ2-1; 13 bases align to TRBD2. The CDR3 length is 16 residues. CDR1 and CDR2 (germline): LGHNA, YSLEER. V lost 0 bases, J lost 12 bases, and 8 bases stayed unmatched. The CDR3 sequence: CASSQDKGLAGLGQFF. DNA of the CDR3: TGCGCCAGCAGCCAAGATAAGGGACTAGCGGGACTTGGGCAGTTCTTC.

This clonotype was recorded a few times. V is TRBV7-9 and J is TRBJ2-3; a weak D match, TRBD1 (6 bases). In germline, CDR1 is SEHNR, CDR2 FQNEAQ (reference sequence). Trimming took off 5 bases at V and 1 base at J, with 19 bases between the two ends. The CDR3 length is 17 residues. The CDR3 bases are TGTGCCAGCAGCGTACAACAGGGTCCCATACGCACAGATACGCAGTATTTT. It yields the protein CASSVQQGPIRTDTQYF.

The rearrangement uses TRBV14 and TRBJ2-1; D may be TRBD1 (5 bases). The V gene's germline CDR1 is SGHDN and CDR2 FVKESK. V was pared by 0 bases and J by 8 bases, with 20 bases between. The CDR3 sequence is 17 residues long. The CDR3 loop reads CASSQDRGVLSLDEQFF. The CDR3, as DNA: TGTGCCAGCAGCCAAGATAGGGGCGTACTTTCCCTCGATGAGCAGTTCTTC.